This T cell receptor beta chain was retrieved from a study of blood T cell repertoires in COVID-19. The overall study: Acute and convalescent COVID-19 samples came from the United States, Italy and Spain. In each case, the material was cDNA or gDNA derived from T cells, B-cell-depleted T cells, or PBMCs.

CDR1 and CDR2 (germline): LNHDA, SQIVND (reference sequence). V was clipped by 7 bases and J by 0 bases, with 13 bases between them. CDR3 size: 14 residues. In the source study's methods: How many nucleated cells were present was estimated from reference gene primer amplification. This table comes from immunoSEQ multiplex PCR, and its TCRdb copy is limited to in-frame clones, with some not included. The DNA gave D and trimming, while V, J and clone size come from that table. The sample has about 220,000 clones, 80% to 90% seen once. The sequence derives from a woman aged 55-69 years who had recovered from COVID-19. The J gene is TRBJ2-7, the V gene TRBV19; tentatively, D is TRBD1 (5 bases). The sample comprised peripheral blood. CDR3 DNA: TGTGCCAGTACCCCCGCTACAGGCTCCTACGAGCAGTACTTC. This gives the protein CASTPATGSYEQYF. The full variable domain, in which reference TRBV19 and TRBJ2-7 provide the parts outside the CDR3, is DGGITQSPKYLFRKEGQNVTLSCEQNLNHDAMYWYRQDPGQGLRLIYYSQIVNDFQKGDIAEGYSVSREKKESFPLTVTSAQKNPTAFYLCASTPATGSYEQYFGPGTRLTVT.